A selection of T cell receptor beta chains follows, all from one sample in a study of post-analysis software for immune sequencing data. TCRdb re-analysed the PCR reads in MiXCR, keeping a single row per CDR3 protein. The table has 550,000 to 700,000 distinct CDR3 sequences, around 47% seen once. The sequenced material came from blood. All receptors come from a girl aged 10 to 17 with multiple sclerosis. The CDR3 runs from the conserved cysteine through the conserved F or W. The D gene is left open where the match is weak. Some rows mark clone size as missing; the rest say once, few, many or name a class of expanded clone.

D gene,clone size,J gene,V gene,CDR3 length,CDR3 DNA,CDR3 protein
-,-,TRBJ2-7,TRBV12-3/TRBV12-4,16,TGTGCCAGCAGTTCCTCCTCGGAGGGGGGCCGATACGAGCAGTACTTC,CASSSSSEGGRYEQYF
TRBD1,-,TRBJ1-5,TRBV29-1,13,TGCAGCGTTGTTGGGACAGGGGGTCAGCCCCAGCATTTT,CSVVGTGGQPQHF
TRBD2,-,TRBJ2-3,TRBV15,18,TGTGCCACCACGCTAAGCGGGGGGCCGGTAATGGGCACAGATACGCAGTATTTT,CATTLSGGPVMGTDTQYF
-,-,TRBJ1-4,TRBV20-1,13,TGCAGTGCTAGAGCGACAGGAAATGAAAAACTGTTTTTT,CSARATGNEKLFF
-,few,TRBJ1-6,TRBV6-5,14,TGTGCCAGCAGTCAGGACAGTTGGTACTCACCCCTCCACTTT,CASSQDSWYSPLHF
-,-,TRBJ2-7,TRBV7-2,14,TGTGCCAACAGCTCGTATGAGGGTAGGTACGAGCAGTACTTC,CANSSYEGRYEQYF
TRBD1,-,TRBJ2-5,TRBV5-1,15,TGCGCCAGCAGCTTGGGGGACAGGGACGTGGAGACCCAGTACTTC,CASSLGDRDVETQYF
-,-,TRBJ2-1,TRBV12-3/TRBV12-4,13,TGTGCCAGCAGTCAGGGGGAGGGCGGTGAGCAGTTCTTC,CASSQGEGGEQFF
-,few,TRBJ2-7,TRBV10-3,13,TGTGCCATCAAAGACCGTGACTCCTACGAGCAGTACTTC,CAIKDRDSYEQYF
TRBD2,-,TRBJ2-1,TRBV6-1,15,TGTGCCAGCAGTGAAACTAGCGTTTACTACAATGAGCAGTTCTTC,CASSETSVYYNEQFF
-,few,TRBJ2-7,TRBV12-3/TRBV12-4,14,TGTGCCAGCAGTTTAGCGGCACAGAACTACGAGCAGTACTTC,CASSLAAQNYEQYF
-,-,TRBJ1-5,TRBV5-1,13,TGCGCCAGCAGCTTGGGGACAGATCAGCCCCAGCATTTT,CASSLGTDQPQHF
TRBD1,few,TRBJ2-7,TRBV29-1,13,TGCAGCGTCAAACAGGGGGCTCGTGGCGAGCAGTACTTC,CSVKQGARGEQYF
TRBD1,few,TRBJ2-5,TRBV29-1,14,TGCAGCGTTCGGGACAGGGGGCGGGGGGAGACCCAGTACTTC,CSVRDRGRGETQYF
-,-,TRBJ1-1,TRBV6-5,15,TGTGCCAGCAGTTACTCGGAACCGGGGGCGCGAGGAGCTTTCTTT,CASSYSEPGARGAFF
-,few,TRBJ2-5,TRBV5-1,15,TGCGCCAGCAGCCCATTACAGGGACTGGGGGAGACCCAGTACTTC,CASSPLQGLGETQYF
TRBD1,-,TRBJ1-1,TRBV20-1,15,TGCAGTGCTAGTCCGTGGACAGGGGGAAACACTGAAGCTTTCTTT,CSASPWTGGNTEAFF
-,-,TRBJ1-5,TRBV25-1,13,TGTGCCAGCAGTGAATTCAGCAATCAGCCCCAGCATTTT,CASSEFSNQPQHF
-,few,TRBJ2-5,TRBV4-1,16,TGCGCCAGCAGCCGCCCCAAGCACGGGGACCAAGAGACCCAGTACTTC,CASSRPKHGDQETQYF
-,-,TRBJ2-3,TRBV5-1,15,TGCGCCAGCAGTTTCCTTAGCAGCTACACAGATACGCAGTATTTT,CASSFLSSYTDTQYF
TRBD1,-,TRBJ2-5,TRBV4-1,15,TGCGCCAGCAGCTTCCGTGACAGGGGGGTGGAGACCCAGTACTTC,CASSFRDRGVETQYF
-,-,TRBJ1-6,TRBV12-3/TRBV12-4,13,TGTGCCAGCAGAACTGACTATAATTCACCCCTCCACTTT,CASRTDYNSPLHF
-,-,TRBJ2-5,TRBV20-1,13,TGCAGTGCTAGGCCCCCCAGCGGGGAGACCCAGTACTTC,CSARPPSGETQYF
-,-,TRBJ1-1,TRBV20-1,14,TGCAGTGCTAGTAAGGCTTCGGGGGGCACTGAAGCTTTCTTT,CSASKASGGTEAFF
TRBD1,-,TRBJ2-1,TRBV7-2,17,TGTGCCAGCAGCTCCCAGGACAGGTGGCCTAACTACAATGAGCGGTTCTTC,CASSSQDRWPNYNERFF
-,-,TRBJ1-2,TRBV5-6,14,TGTGCCAGCAGCCCGTCGTATTCGACAGCCCCCTACACCTTC,CASSPSYSTAPYTF
TRBD2,-,TRBJ2-3,TRBV12-3/TRBV12-4,17,TGTGCCAGCAGTCCCCCCTCTAGCGGGAGGAATTCAGATACGCAGTATTTT,CASSPPSSGRNSDTQYF
-,-,TRBJ2-5,TRBV25-1,15,TGTGCCAGCAGTGAAATCGCTAGCACTCAAAAGACCCAGTACTTC,CASSEIASTQKTQYF
-,few,TRBJ2-7,TRBV12-3/TRBV12-4,15,TGTGCCAGCAGCCGCGGGACCGCGCATTCCTACGAGCAGTACTTC,CASSRGTAHSYEQYF
TRBD1,many,TRBJ2-7,TRBV5-1,13,TGTGCCAGCAGTTTAGACAGGGACTACGAGCAGTACTTC,CASSLDRDYEQYF
-,-,TRBJ2-1,TRBV4-3,17,TGCGCCAGCAGCCAAGATTATCCTAGCCCAGCCTACAATGAGCAGTTCTTC,CASSQDYPSPAYNEQFF
TRBD1,-,TRBJ2-5,TRBV29-1,18,TGCAGCGCCGGGGCCGGGACAGGAGGTCCAACTGGGGTCCGGGAGCAGTACTTC,CSAGAGTGGPTGVREQYF
-,-,TRBJ2-7,TRBV5-1,17,TGCGCCAGCAGCTTGTATTATCTTGGTAGCTCCTACAATGAGCAGTACTTC,CASSLYYLGSSYNEQYF
-,few,TRBJ2-4,TRBV12-3/TRBV12-4,14,TGTGCCAGCAGTTACCGGGGAGCCAAAAACATTCAGTACTTC,CASSYRGAKNIQYF
TRBD2,few,TRBJ2-7,TRBV12-3/TRBV12-4,15,TGTGCCAGCAGTTTCTCCACTAGCGGCGAGTACGAGCAGTACTTC,CASSFSTSGEYEQYF
-,-,TRBJ2-5,TRBV7-2,15,TGTGCCAGCAGCTTAGCGGTGGGATGGGGTGGGACCCAGTACTTC,CASSLAVGWGGTQYF